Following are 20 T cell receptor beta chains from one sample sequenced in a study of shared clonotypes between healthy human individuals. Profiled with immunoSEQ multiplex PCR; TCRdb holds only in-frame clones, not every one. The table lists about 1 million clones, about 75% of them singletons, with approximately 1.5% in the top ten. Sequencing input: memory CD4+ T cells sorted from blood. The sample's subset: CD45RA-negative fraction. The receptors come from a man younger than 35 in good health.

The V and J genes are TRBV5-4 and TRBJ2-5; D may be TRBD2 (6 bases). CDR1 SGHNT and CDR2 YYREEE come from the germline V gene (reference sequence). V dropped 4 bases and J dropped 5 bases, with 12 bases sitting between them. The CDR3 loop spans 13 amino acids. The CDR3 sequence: CASSPTSLETQYF. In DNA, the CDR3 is TGTGCCAGCAGCCCGACTAGTTTGGAGACCCAGTACTTC.

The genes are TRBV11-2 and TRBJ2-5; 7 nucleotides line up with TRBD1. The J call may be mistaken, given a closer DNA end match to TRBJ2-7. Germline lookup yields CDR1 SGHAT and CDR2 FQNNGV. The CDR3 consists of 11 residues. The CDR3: CASRRQGEQYF. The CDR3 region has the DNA TGTGCCAGCAGACGACAGGGCGAGCAGTACTTC.

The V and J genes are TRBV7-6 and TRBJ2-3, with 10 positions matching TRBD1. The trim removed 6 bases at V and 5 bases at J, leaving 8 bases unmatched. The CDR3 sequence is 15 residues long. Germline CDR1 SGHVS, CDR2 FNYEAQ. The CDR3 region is CASSPTGGTGDTQYF. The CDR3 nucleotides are TGTGCCAGCAGTCCGACAGGGGGCACAGGAGATACGCAGTATTTT.

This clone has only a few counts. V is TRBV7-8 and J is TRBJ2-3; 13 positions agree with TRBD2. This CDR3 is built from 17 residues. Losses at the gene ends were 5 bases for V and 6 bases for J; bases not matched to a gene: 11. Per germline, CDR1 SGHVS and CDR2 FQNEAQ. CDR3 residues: CASSLGLAGVISDTQYF. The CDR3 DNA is TGTGCCAGCAGCCTTGGACTAGCGGGGGTGATAAGTGATACGCAGTATTTT.

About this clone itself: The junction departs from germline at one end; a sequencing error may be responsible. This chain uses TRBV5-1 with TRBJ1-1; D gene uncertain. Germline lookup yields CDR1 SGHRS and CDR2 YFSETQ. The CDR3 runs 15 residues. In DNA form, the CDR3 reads TGCGCCAGCAGCTTGGCGAGTACTATGAACACGGAAGCTTTCTTT. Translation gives CASSLASTMNTEAFF.

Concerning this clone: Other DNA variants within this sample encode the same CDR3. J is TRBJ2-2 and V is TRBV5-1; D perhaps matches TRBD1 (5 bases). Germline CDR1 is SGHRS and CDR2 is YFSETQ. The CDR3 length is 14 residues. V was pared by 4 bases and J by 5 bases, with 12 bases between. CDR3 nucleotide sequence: TGCGCCAGCAGCCAGGGTGGGGATACCGGGGAGCTGTTTTTT. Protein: CASSQGGDTGELFF.

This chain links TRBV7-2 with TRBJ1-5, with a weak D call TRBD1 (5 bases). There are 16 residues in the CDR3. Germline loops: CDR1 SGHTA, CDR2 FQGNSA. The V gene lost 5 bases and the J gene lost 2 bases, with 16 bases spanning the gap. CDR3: CASSPRDGKRNQPQHF. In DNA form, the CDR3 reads TGTGCCAGCAGCCCCCGGGACGGGAAACGCAATCAGCCCCAGCATTTT. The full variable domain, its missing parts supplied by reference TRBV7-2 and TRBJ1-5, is GAGVSQSPSNKVTEKGKDVELRCDPISGHTALYWYRQSLGQGLEFLIYFQGNSAPDKSGLPSDRFSAERTGGSVSTLTIQRTQQEDSAVYLCASSPRDGKRNQPQHFGDGTRLSIL.

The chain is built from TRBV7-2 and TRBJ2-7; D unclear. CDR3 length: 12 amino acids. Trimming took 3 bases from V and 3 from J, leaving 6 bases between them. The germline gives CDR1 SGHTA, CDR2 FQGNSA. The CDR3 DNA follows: TGTGCCAGCAGCTTTACTCGCTACGAGCAGTACTTC. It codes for CASSFTRYEQYF.

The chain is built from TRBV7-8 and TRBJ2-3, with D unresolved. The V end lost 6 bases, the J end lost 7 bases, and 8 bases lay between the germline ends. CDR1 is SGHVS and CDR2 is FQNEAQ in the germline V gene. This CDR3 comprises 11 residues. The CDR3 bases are TGTGCCAGCAGTGAAGGTTATACGCAGTATTTT. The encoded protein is CASSEGYTQYF.

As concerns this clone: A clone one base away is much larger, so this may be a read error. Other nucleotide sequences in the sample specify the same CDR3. Here the CDR3 reads CASSFGATNEKLFF. The CDR3, as DNA: TGCGCCAGCAGCTTCGGTGCAACTAATGAAAAACTGTTTTTT. The chain uses TRBV5-1 and TRBJ1-4, with unresolved D. Germline CDR1 is SGHRS and CDR2 is YFSETQ. This CDR3 contains 14 residues. Between the trimmed V and J ends, which lost 2 bases and 0 bases, there was a span of 5 bases.

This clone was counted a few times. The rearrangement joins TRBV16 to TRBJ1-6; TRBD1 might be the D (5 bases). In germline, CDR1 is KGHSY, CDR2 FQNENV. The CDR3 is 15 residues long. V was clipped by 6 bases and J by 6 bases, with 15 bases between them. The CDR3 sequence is CASREGARGNSPLHF. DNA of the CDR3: TGTGCCAGCAGAGAAGGGGCGCGGGGTAATTCACCCCTCCACTTT. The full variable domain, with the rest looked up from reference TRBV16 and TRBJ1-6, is GEEVAQTPKHLVRGEGQKAKLYCAPIKGHSYVFWYQQVLKNEFKFLISFQNENVFDETGMPKERFSAKCLPNSPCSLEIQATKLEDSAVYFCASREGARGNSPLHFGNGTRLTVT.

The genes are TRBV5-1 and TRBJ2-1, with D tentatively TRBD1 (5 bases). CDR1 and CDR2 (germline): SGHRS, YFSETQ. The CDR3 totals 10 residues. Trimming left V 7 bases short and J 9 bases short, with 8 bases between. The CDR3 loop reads CASGQGEQFF. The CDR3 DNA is TGCGCCAGCGGCCAGGGTGAGCAGTTCTTC.

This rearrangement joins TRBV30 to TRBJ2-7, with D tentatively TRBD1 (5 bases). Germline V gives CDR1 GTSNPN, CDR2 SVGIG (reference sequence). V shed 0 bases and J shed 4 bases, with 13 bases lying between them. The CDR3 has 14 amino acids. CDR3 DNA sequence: TGTGCCTGGAGTGTAGGGGCGTCGCTTTACGAGCAGTACTTC. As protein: CAWSVGASLYEQYF.

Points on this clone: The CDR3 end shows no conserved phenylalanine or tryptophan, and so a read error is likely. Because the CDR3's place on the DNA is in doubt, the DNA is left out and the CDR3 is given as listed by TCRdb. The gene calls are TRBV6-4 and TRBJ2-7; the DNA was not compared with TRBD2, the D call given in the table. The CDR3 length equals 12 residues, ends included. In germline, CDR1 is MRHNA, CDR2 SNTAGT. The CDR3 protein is CASSITRLAVVG.

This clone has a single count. CDR3 in amino acids: CASSFWGSNTGELFF. CDR3 nucleotide sequence: TGCGCCAGCAGCTTCTGGGGCTCGAACACCGGGGAGCTGTTTTTT. The chain combines TRBV5-1 with TRBJ2-2; D may be TRBD1 (5 bases). This CDR3 comprises 15 residues. Germline CDR1 is SGHRS and CDR2 is YFSETQ. V lost 2 bases to trimming and J lost 0 bases, with 8 bases between them.

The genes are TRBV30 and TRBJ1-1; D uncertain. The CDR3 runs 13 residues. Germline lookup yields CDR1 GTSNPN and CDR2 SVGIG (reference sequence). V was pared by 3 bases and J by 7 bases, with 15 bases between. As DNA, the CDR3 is TGTGCCTGGAGCTATCTTCAGGCCCGTGAAGCTTTCTTT. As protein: CAWSYLQAREAFF.

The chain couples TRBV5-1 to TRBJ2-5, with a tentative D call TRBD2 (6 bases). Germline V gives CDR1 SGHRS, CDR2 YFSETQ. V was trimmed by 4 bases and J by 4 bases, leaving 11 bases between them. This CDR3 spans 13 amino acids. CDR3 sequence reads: CASSPEGPETQYF. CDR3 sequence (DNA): TGCGCCAGCAGCCCGGAGGGCCCAGAGACCCAGTACTTC. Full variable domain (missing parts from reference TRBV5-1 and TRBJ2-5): KAGVTQTPRYLIKTRGQQVTLSCSPISGHRSVSWYQQTPGQGLQFLFEYFSETQRNKGNFPGRFSGRQFSNSRSEMNVSTLELGDSALYLCASSPEGPETQYFGPGTRLLVL.

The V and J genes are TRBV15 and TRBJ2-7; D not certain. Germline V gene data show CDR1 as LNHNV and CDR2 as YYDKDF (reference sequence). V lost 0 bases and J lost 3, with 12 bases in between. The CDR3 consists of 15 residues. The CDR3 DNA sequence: TGTGCCACCAGCAGAGATTACGCAGTTATCTACGAGCAGTACTTC. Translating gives CATSRDYAVIYEQYF. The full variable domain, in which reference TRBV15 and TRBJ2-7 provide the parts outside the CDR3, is DAMVIQNPRYQVTQFGKPVTLSCSQTLNHNVMYWYQQKSSQAPKLLFHYYDKDFNNEADTPDNFQSRRPNTSFCFLDIRSPGLGDTAMYLCATSRDYAVIYEQYFGPGTRLTVT.

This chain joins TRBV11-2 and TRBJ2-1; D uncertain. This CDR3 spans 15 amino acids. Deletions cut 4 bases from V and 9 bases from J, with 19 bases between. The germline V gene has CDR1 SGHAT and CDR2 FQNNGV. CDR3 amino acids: CASSSDQRTLSEQFF. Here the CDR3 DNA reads TGTGCCAGCAGCTCAGACCAACGTACGTTGTCTGAGCAGTTCTTC.

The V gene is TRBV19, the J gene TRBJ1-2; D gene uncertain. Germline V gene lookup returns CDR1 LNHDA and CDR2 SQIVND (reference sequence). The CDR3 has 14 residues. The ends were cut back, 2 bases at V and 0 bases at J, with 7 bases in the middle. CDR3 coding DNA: TGTGCCAGTAGTATACAGCGAACTAACTATGGCTACACCTTC. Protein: CASSIQRTNYGYTF.